This entry lists 24 T cell receptor beta chains sequenced from one sample in a study of control samples from healthy donors and cancer patients. Sequenced by immunoSEQ multiplex PCR; TCRdb stores in-frame clones only, minus some. The sample comprises some 200,000 clones, 91% of which are singletons, and roughly 1.6% rests with the top ten. The sample taken for sequencing was blood. Receptors originate from a woman aged 25 to 39 in good health.

The J gene is TRBJ2-5, the V gene TRBV3-1 (or the pseudogene TRBV3-2); 14 bases are a match to TRBD2. CDR3 length: 17 residues. V shed 1 base and J 4 bases; nucleotides not matched to a gene: 5. Germline V gene sequence: CDR1 LGHDT, CDR2 YNNKEL (reference sequence). In nucleotides, the CDR3 is TGTGCCAGCAGCCAAGGGGGACTAGCGGGAGCGCGAGAGACCCAGTACTTC. It specifies CASSQGGLAGARETQYF.

The V call is TRBV5-6, the J call TRBJ2-3, with a possible D match to TRBD1 (5 bases). Germline V CDR1 and CDR2: SGHDT, YYEEEE. With 1 base removed from V and 0 bases from J, the gap between germline ends came to 12 bases. This CDR3 contains 16 residues. The CDR3 loop is CASSLRWGPSTDTQYF. Written as DNA, the CDR3 is TGTGCCAGCAGCTTGCGGTGGGGCCCTAGCACAGATACGCAGTATTTT. Combining the CDR3 with reference TRBV5-6 and TRBJ2-3 gives the whole variable domain DAGVTQSPTHLIKTRGQQVTLRCSPKSGHDTVSWYQQALGQGPQFIFQYYEEEERQRGNFPDRFSGHQFPNYSSELNVNALLLGDSALYLCASSLRWGPSTDTQYFGPGTRLTVL.

This sequence joins TRBV5-1 and TRBJ2-7, with 10 positions matching TRBD1. CDR1 and CDR2 (germline): SGHRS, YFSETQ. V trimming: 4 bases; J trimming: 5 bases; junction bases outside the gene matches: 9. The CDR3 loop spans 15 amino acids. The CDR3 nucleotides read TGCGCCAGCAGCCTACCGGGACAGGGGAGCCACGAGCAGTACTTC. Its protein is CASSLPGQGSHEQYF.

The genes are TRBV5-6 and TRBJ1-2, with D possibly matching TRBD1 (6 bases). Trimming stripped 4 bases from V and 2 bases from J, with 18 bases between. CDR3 length equals 16 residues. In germline, CDR1 is SGHDT, CDR2 YYEEEE. CDR3 in DNA: TGTGCCAGCAGCCCCGATACAGGGTGGGGAAACTATGGCTACACCTTC. Translating it yields CASSPDTGWGNYGYTF.

The chain recombines TRBV10-1 with TRBJ2-2, with 9 positions matching TRBD2. V dropped 3 bases and J dropped 6; count of bases not matched to a gene: 5. The germline V gene has CDR1 WNHNN and CDR2 SYGVQD (reference sequence). This CDR3 contains 15 residues. The CDR3 spells CASSEVRGGAGELFF. DNA for the CDR3: TGCGCCAGCAGTGAAGTGCGGGGGGGCGCCGGGGAGCTGTTTTTT.

The CDR3 protein is CASSVGGHPNQPQHF. The CDR3 nucleotides are TGTGCCAGCAGCGTAGGGGGACACCCGAATCAGCCCCAGCATTTT. The J gene is TRBJ1-5, the V gene TRBV9; TRBD1 might be the D (6 bases). The CDR3 is made up of 15 amino acids. V was trimmed by 0 bases and J by 4 bases, leaving 11 bases between them. CDR1 is SGDLS, CDR2 YYNGEE, per germline.

This clone was found once. The chain couples TRBV20-1 to TRBJ1-4, with TRBD1 as a possible D gene (6 bases). This CDR3 is built from 12 residues. Trimming left V 3 bases short and J 6 bases short, with 8 bases between. CDR1 and CDR2 (germline): DFQATT, SNEGSKA (reference sequence). The chain's CDR3 is CSASKGDEKLFF. For the CDR3, the DNA is TGCAGTGCTAGTAAGGGGGATGAAAAACTGTTTTTT.

This chain uses TRBV7-3 with TRBJ2-3, with D perhaps matching TRBD2 (7 bases). Germline CDR1 reads SGHTA; CDR2 reads FQGTGA. The V and J ends lost 1 base and 1 base respectively, with 12 bases between them. The CDR3 length is 16 residues. CDR3 sequence: CASSLRGGGGTDTQYF. In DNA, the CDR3 is TGTGCCAGCAGCTTAAGAGGGGGGGGTGGCACAGATACGCAGTATTTT.

V and J are TRBV19 and TRBJ2-7; no reliable D call. V lost 4 bases to trimming and J lost 6 bases, with 7 bases between them. Germline V gene sequence: CDR1 LNHDA, CDR2 SQIVND (reference sequence). The CDR3 spans 11 residues. Written as DNA, the CDR3 is TGTGCCAGTAGTAGGGGTCCCGAGCAGTACTTC. Its protein product is CASSRGPEQYF.

This sequence joins TRBV18 and TRBJ1-1, with D maybe TRBD1 (5 bases). This CDR3 comprises 15 residues. Germline values: CDR1 KGHSH, CDR2 LQKENI. The V end was cut by 1 base, the J end by 5 bases, with 14 bases between. CDR3: CASSPLGGWGTEAFF. The CDR3 DNA sequence: TGTGCCAGCTCACCACTGGGGGGGTGGGGTACTGAAGCTTTCTTT. Drawing the rest from reference TRBV18 and TRBJ1-1, the complete variable domain is NAGVMQNPRHLVRRRGQEARLRCSPMKGHSHVYWYRQLPEEGLKFMVYLQKENIIDESGMPKERFSAEFPKEGPSILRIQQVVRGDSAAYFCASSPLGGWGTEAFFGQGTRLTVV.

V gene TRBV7-9 combines with J gene TRBJ1-4; 7 nucleotides match TRBD1. V lost 5 bases to trimming and J lost 3 bases; unmatched junction nucleotides: 3. The CDR3 covers 14 residues. CDR1 is SEHNR and CDR2 is FQNEAQ in the germline V gene (reference sequence). This CDR3 reads CASSPRGSNEKLFF. CDR3 bases: TGTGCCAGCAGCCCCAGGGGGTCTAATGAAAAACTGTTTTTT.

The CDR3 sequence is CASSLARRTGQETQYF. The DNA for the CDR3 is TGTGCCAGCAGCTTAGCGAGAAGGACGGGGCAAGAGACCCAGTACTTC. This rearrangement joins TRBV7-2 to TRBJ2-5, with D possibly being TRBD2 (5 bases). The V end was cut by 0 bases, the J end by 2 bases, with 13 bases between. The germline V gene encodes CDR1 SGHTA and CDR2 FQGNSA. The CDR3 runs 16 residues.

The V call is TRBV5-4, the J call TRBJ1-5, with TRBD1 matching over 7 bases. Germline trimming cut 4 bases from V and 5 bases from J; bases unmatched to any gene: 3. Germline CDR1 is SGHNT and CDR2 is YYREEE (reference sequence). The CDR3 contains 13 residues. The CDR3 sequence: CASSPDRHQPQHF. DNA of the CDR3: TGTGCCAGCAGCCCGGACAGGCATCAGCCCCAGCATTTT. Supplemented by reference TRBV5-4 and TRBJ1-5, the full variable domain reads ETGVTQSPTHLIKTRGQQVTLRCSSQSGHNTVSWYQQALGQGPQFIFQYYREEENGRGNFPPRFSGLQFPNYSSELNVNALELDDSALYLCASSPDRHQPQHFGDGTRLSIL.

This rearrangement joins TRBV18 to TRBJ1-4; 9 bases align to TRBD1. CDR3 size: 13 residues. The trim removed 5 bases at V and 7 bases at J, leaving 2 bases unmatched. Per the germline V gene, CDR1 is KGHSH and CDR2 is LQKENI. This CDR3 reads CASSGDRAEKLFF. DNA of the CDR3: TGTGCCAGCTCAGGGGACAGGGCTGAAAAACTGTTTTTT. Variable domain in full (rest from reference TRBV18 and TRBJ1-4): NAGVMQNPRHLVRRRGQEARLRCSPMKGHSHVYWYRQLPEEGLKFMVYLQKENIIDESGMPKERFSAEFPKEGPSILRIQQVVRGDSAAYFCASSGDRAEKLFFGSGTQLSVL.

The rearrangement uses TRBV27 and TRBJ2-7, with TRBD1 identical over 9 bases. CDR3 length: 14 amino acids. In germline, CDR1 is MNHEY, CDR2 SMNVEV (reference sequence). V shed 5 bases, J shed 4 bases, and the junction held 6 bases outside the gene matches. The CDR3 sequence: CASSASGTGYEQYF. The CDR3 DNA reads as TGTGCCAGCAGTGCCTCCGGGACAGGGTACGAGCAGTACTTC.

The genes are TRBV29-1 and TRBJ1-1; no clear D gene. This CDR3 has 14 amino acids. The V gene lost 0 bases and the J gene lost 1 base, with 9 bases spanning the gap. Germline CDR1 reads SQVTM; CDR2 reads ANQGSEA. CDR3 residues: CSVEEVHPNTEAFF. CDR3 DNA sequence: TGCAGCGTTGAAGAGGTACATCCGAACACTGAAGCTTTCTTT.

V and J are TRBV5-1 and TRBJ2-7; D is unclear. Trimming removed 0 bases from V and 2 bases from J, with 6 bases in between. Germline V gene data show CDR1 as SGHRS and CDR2 as YFSETQ. This CDR3 is built from 13 residues. Here the CDR3 reads CASSLDSAYEQYF. CDR3 in DNA: TGCGCCAGCAGCTTGGACTCTGCCTACGAGCAGTACTTC.

CDR3 protein: CASSTGLAPDTQYF. CDR3 bases: TGTGCCAGCAGCACCGGACTAGCCCCAGATACGCAGTATTTT. The J gene is TRBJ2-3, the V gene TRBV7-2, with 8 bases aligning to TRBD2. The CDR3 runs 14 residues. The trim removed 5 bases at V and 4 bases at J, leaving 5 bases unmatched. CDR1 and CDR2 from the germline V gene are SGHTA and FQGNSA.

This chain uses TRBV27 with TRBJ2-6; D tentatively reads TRBD1 or TRBD2 (5 bases each). CDR1 and CDR2 (germline): MNHEY, SMNVEV (reference sequence). The CDR3 is made up of 16 amino acids. V lost 4 bases, J lost 0 bases, and 10 bases lay in between. The CDR3 region is CASSSGRVSGANVLTF. The CDR3 coding sequence is TGTGCCAGCAGTTCGGGACGGGTCTCTGGGGCCAACGTCCTGACTTTC.

The chain has TRBV12-5 and TRBJ2-1; D not certain. The CDR3 consists of 12 residues. Germline CDR1 and CDR2: LGHNT and FRNRAP. The V and J ends lost 1 base and 8 bases respectively, with 6 bases between them. In DNA form, the CDR3 reads TGTGCTAGTGGTTTGGGGGGTCATGAGCAGTTCTTC. Translating it yields CASGLGGHEQFF.

The chain combines TRBV12-3 or TRBV12-4 with TRBJ1-5; D not certain. The V gene lost 7 bases and the J gene lost 0 bases, with 7 bases spanning the gap. The CDR3 spans 13 residues. This chain's CDR3 is CASTRDSNQPQHF. CDR3 coding DNA: TGTGCCAGCACTAGGGATAGCAATCAGCCCCAGCATTTT.

The V call is TRBV9, the J call TRBJ1-3; D unclear. The CDR3 length is 15 residues. Germline assignment: CDR1 SGDLS and CDR2 YYNGEE. Trimming took 1 base from V and 0 from J, leaving 8 bases between them. CDR3 DNA sequence: TGTGCCAGCAGCGTAACGGCAAGCTCTGGAAACACCATATATTTT. Its protein product is CASSVTASSGNTIYF.

The table lists this clone with a count of one. CDR3 bases: TGTGCCAGCAGACCCCAGGGGGGGGAGCTGTTTTTT. Residues: CASRPQGGELFF. V usage is TRBV12-3 or TRBV12-4 and J usage is TRBJ2-2; D may be TRBD1 (6 bases). The CDR3 is 12 residues long. V lost 6 bases and J lost 8, with 10 bases in between.

The chain joins TRBV28 to TRBJ2-1; 10 bases agree with TRBD2. CDR3 length equals 12 residues. Germline V gives CDR1 MDHEN, CDR2 SYDVKM. With 6 bases clipped from V and 15 bases from J, the junction kept 8 bases outside the gene matches. The chain's CDR3 is CASRSASGSRFF. In DNA form, the CDR3 reads TGTGCCAGCAGGTCCGCTAGCGGGAGCAGGTTCTTC.